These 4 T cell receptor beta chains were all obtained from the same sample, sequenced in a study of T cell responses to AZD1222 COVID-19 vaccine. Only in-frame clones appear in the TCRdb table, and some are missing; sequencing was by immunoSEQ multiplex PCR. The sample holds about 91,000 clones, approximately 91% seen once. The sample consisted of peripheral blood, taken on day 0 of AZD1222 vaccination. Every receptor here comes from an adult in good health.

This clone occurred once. As DNA, the CDR3 is TGTGCCAGCAGCCCCCGCTACTCAACTAATGAAAAACTGTTTTTT. Encoded protein: CASSPRYSTNEKLFF. J is TRBJ1-4 and V is TRBV9; D is undetermined. CDR3 length: 15 amino acids. Germline values: CDR1 SGDLS, CDR2 YYNGEE. V lost 4 bases and J 0 bases, leaving 10 bases between the germline ends.

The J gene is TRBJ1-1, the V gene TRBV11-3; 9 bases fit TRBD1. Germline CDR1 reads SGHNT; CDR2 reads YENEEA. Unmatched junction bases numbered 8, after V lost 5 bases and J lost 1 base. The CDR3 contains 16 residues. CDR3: CASSPGTGTGNTEAFF. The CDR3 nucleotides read TGTGCCAGCAGCCCCGGGACAGGGACAGGGAACACTGAAGCTTTCTTT. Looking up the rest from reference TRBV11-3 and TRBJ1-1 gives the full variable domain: EAGVVQSPRYKIIEKKQPVAFWCNPISGHNTLYWYLQNLGQGPELLIRYENEEAVDDSQLPKDRFSAERLKGVDSTLKIQPAELGDSAVYLCASSPGTGTGNTEAFFGQGTRLTVV.

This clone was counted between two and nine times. CDR3 amino acids: CASSQAASLNTEAFF. In nucleotides, the CDR3 is TGTGCCAGCTCGCAGGCCGCCAGCCTGAACACTGAAGCTTTCTTT. This chain joins TRBV18 and TRBJ1-1; no reliable D call. Per the germline V gene, CDR1 is KGHSH and CDR2 is LQKENI. V was clipped by 6 bases and J by 0 bases, with 14 bases between them. The CDR3 is made up of 15 amino acids.

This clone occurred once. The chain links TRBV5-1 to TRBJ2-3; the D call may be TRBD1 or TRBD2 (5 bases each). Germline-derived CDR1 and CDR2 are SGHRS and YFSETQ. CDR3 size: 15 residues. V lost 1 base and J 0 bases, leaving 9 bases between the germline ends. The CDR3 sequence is CASSLWDGSTDTQYF. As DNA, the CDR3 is TGCGCCAGCAGCTTGTGGGACGGGAGCACAGATACGCAGTATTTT.